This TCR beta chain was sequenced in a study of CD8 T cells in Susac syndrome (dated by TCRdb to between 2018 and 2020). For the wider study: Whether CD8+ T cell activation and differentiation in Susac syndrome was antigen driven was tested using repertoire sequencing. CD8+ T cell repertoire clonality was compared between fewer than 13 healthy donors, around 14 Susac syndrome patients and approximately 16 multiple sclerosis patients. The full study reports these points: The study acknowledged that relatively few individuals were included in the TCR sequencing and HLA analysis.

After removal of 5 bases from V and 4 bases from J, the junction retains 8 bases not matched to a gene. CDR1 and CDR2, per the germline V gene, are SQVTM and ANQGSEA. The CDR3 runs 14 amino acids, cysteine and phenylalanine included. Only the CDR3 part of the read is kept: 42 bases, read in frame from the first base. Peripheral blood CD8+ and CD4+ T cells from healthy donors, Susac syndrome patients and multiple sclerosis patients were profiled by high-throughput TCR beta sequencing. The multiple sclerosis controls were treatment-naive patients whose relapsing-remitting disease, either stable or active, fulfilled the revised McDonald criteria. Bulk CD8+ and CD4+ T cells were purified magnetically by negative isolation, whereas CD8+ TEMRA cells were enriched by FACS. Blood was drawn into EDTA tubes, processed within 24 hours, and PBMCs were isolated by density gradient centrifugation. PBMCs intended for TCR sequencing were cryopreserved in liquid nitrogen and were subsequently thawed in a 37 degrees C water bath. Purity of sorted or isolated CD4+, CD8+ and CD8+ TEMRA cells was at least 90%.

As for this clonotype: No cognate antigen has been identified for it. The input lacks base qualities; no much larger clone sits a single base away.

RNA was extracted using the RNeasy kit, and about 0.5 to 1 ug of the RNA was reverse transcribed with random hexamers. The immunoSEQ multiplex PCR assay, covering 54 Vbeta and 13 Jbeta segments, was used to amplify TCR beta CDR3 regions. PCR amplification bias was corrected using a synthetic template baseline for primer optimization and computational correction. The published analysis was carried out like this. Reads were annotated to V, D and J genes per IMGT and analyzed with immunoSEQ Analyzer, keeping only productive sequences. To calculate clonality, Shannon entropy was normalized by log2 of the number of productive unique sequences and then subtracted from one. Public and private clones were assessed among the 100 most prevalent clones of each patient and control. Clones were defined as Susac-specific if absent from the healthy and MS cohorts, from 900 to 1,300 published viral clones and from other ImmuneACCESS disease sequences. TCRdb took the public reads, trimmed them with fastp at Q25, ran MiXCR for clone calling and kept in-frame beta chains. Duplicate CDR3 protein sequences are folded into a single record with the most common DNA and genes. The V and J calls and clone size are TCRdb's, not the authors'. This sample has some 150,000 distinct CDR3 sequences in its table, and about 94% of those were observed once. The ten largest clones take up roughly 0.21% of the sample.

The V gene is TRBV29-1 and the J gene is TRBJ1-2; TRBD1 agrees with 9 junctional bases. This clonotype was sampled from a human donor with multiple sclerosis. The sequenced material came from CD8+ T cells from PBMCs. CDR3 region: CSVPETGGRYGYTF. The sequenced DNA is TGCAGCGTTCCTGAAACAGGGGGCCGCTATGGCTACACCTTC. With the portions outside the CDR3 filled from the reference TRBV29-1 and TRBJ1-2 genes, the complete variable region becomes SAVISQKPSRDICQRGTSLTIQCQVDSQVTMMFWYRQQPGQSLTLIATANQGSEATYESGFVIDKFPISRPNLTFSTLTVSNMSPEDSSIYLCSVPETGGRYGYTFGSGTRLTVV.